Sequencing of this TCR beta chain was carried out in a study of CD8 T cells in ankylosing spondylitis. A remark on this clonotype: The antigen is undetermined.

The V and J ends lost 3 bases and 2 bases respectively, with 16 bases between them. CDR3 length: 16 residues. From germline, CDR1 is SGHDT and CDR2 YYEEEE. TCRdb redid the calling of the 5' RACE reads with MiXCR, one entry per CDR3 protein. The sample has over 450,000 distinct CDR3 sequences, over 9.5% seen once; the top ten hold nearly 7%. Findings and caveats of the study: Matched ankylosing spondylitis synovial fluid reportedly showed significant enrichment of disease-linked clones. Blood of patients with ankylosing spondylitis appeared to be characterized by a TCR beta motif of several highly homologous variants.

The receptor's source is a male donor with ankylosing spondylitis. Sequenced input: blood, either unsorted or a sorted T cell fraction (not recorded which). V and J are TRBV5-6 and TRBJ2-3, with a possible D match to TRBD2 (5 bases). The CDR3 reads CASSSSYGISTDTQYF. DNA for the CDR3: TGTGCCAGCAGCTCCTCTTACGGGATCTCCACAGATACGCAGTATTTT.